The 19 T cell receptor beta chains in this list originate from one sample, sequenced in a study of T-cell reconstitution after alpha-beta-depleted transplantation in children. As it was prepared, the TCRbeta library received unique molecular identifiers. TCRdb re-called the PCR reads with MiXCR, one entry per CDR3 protein. The repertoire holds almost 400,000 distinct CDR3 sequences, with 20% as singletons. The starting material was PBMCs from the stem cell graft donor, obtained from the stem cell graft. The receptors were gathered from a human donor who donated a stem cell graft to a child with acute myeloid leukemia.

This clonotype was seen more than once but under ten times. V gene TRBV10-3 combines with J gene TRBJ2-2; 7 nucleotides agree with TRBD1. This CDR3 has 18 amino acids. V gave up 2 bases and J gave up 5 bases; unmatched junction bases: 14. Germline assignment: CDR1 ENHRY and CDR2 SYGVKD. The CDR3 DNA is TGTGCCATCAGTGAGCCGAAGCCTGGACAGGAAGGGACCGGGGAGCTGTTTTTT. As protein: CAISEPKPGQEGTGELFF.

V and J are TRBV7-9 and TRBJ1-6; 7 nucleotides align to TRBD1. The CDR3 covers 15 residues. V dropped 4 bases and J dropped 10; count of bases not matched to a gene: 10. Looked up from germline, CDR1 is SEHNR and CDR2 is FQNEAQ (reference sequence). Written as DNA, the CDR3 is TGTGCCAGCAGCTCTAATGGGCAGGGGGAATCACCCCTCCACTTT. This translates into CASSSNGQGESPLHF.

The rearrangement uses TRBV5-4 and TRBJ2-2; 7 bases align to TRBD1. CDR1 SGHNT and CDR2 YYREEE come from the germline V gene (reference sequence). Losses at the gene ends were 7 bases for V and 5 bases for J; bases not matched to a gene: 8. The length of the CDR3 is 14 residues. The CDR3 protein is CASGPGQRTGELFF. As DNA, the CDR3 is TGTGCCAGCGGACCGGGACAGCGGACCGGGGAGCTGTTTTTT.

This clonotype was found many times. The V gene is TRBV20-1, the J gene TRBJ2-5, with D maybe TRBD2 (6 bases). This CDR3 region has 10 residues. The V end lost 5 bases, the J end lost 5 bases, and 6 bases lay between the germline ends. In germline, CDR1 is DFQATT, CDR2 SNEGSKA (reference sequence). The CDR3 nucleotides are TGCAGTGCTCGGGAGGAGACCCAGTACTTC. The encoded protein is CSAREETQYF.

This chain connects TRBV27 to TRBJ1-4, with TRBD1 as a possible D gene (6 bases). The V end was cut by 3 bases, the J end by 2 bases, with 7 bases between. From germline, CDR1 is MNHEY and CDR2 SMNVEV (reference sequence). The CDR3 covers 14 residues. The DNA of the CDR3 is TGTGCCAGCAGTTTTGGACAGACTAATGAAAAACTGTTTTTT. Protein: CASSFGQTNEKLFF.

In this sample, this clonotype turned up a few times. V is TRBV7-2 and J is TRBJ2-1; D may correspond to TRBD1 or TRBD2 (6 bases each). CDR1 SGHTA and CDR2 FQGNSA come from the germline V gene. The CDR3 is 14 residues long. Trimming took 5 bases from V and 6 from J, leaving 14 bases between them. The CDR3: CASSGGGRSNEQFF. DNA of the CDR3: TGTGCCAGCAGCGGAGGGGGACGGAGCAATGAGCAGTTCTTC.

This clonotype was recorded a few times. The chain has TRBV4-1 and TRBJ2-7; 8 nucleotides line up with TRBD1. Germline assignment: CDR1 MGHRA and CDR2 YSYEKL. CDR3 length equals 14 residues. The J segment lost 2 bases and the V segment lost 2 bases, leaving 2 bases of the junction unmatched. The CDR3 nucleotides read TGCGCCAGCAGCCAATTACAGGGGGCCTACGAGCAGTACTTC. It is translated as CASSQLQGAYEQYF.

The J gene is TRBJ2-1, the V gene TRBV5-1, with 8 bases matching TRBD1. Germline assignment: CDR1 SGHRS and CDR2 YFSETQ. The trim removed 0 bases at V and 3 bases at J, leaving 2 bases unmatched. The CDR3 runs 15 residues. CDR3 bases: TGCGCCAGCAGCTTGGATGGACAGGGCTACAATGAGCAGTTCTTC. Amino acids: CASSLDGQGYNEQFF.

This clonotype was observed many times. The rearrangement joins TRBV12-3 or TRBV12-4 to TRBJ2-1; TRBD2 agrees at 12 bases. The CDR3 spans 20 residues. J gave up 7 bases and V 3 bases, and 19 bases lay outside the gene matches. CDR3 DNA sequence: TGTGCCAGCAGTTTCCCCTTTCTAACTAGCGGGAGGTCCTTCTCAAATGAGCAGTTCTTC. Protein sequence: CASSFPFLTSGRSFSNEQFF.

This clonotype was counted a few times. This chain uses TRBV12-3 or TRBV12-4 with TRBJ2-5; D tentatively fits TRBD1 or TRBD2 (5 bases each). Trimming took off 5 bases at V and 9 bases at J, with 13 bases between the two ends. The CDR3 extends over 12 amino acids. CDR3 amino acids: CASSGTPDAQYF. The CDR3, as DNA: TGTGCCAGCAGTGGGACCCCAGATGCCCAGTACTTC.

The rearrangement joins TRBV9 to TRBJ2-7; 7 bases fit TRBD2. Germline V gene data show CDR1 as SGDLS and CDR2 as YYNGEE. Unmatched junction bases numbered 11, after V lost 7 bases and J lost 1 base. The CDR3 spans 15 residues. The CDR3 region is CASGGGQTVSYEQYF. The DNA for the CDR3 is TGTGCCAGCGGGGGGGGTCAAACAGTATCCTACGAGCAGTACTTC.

At least ten counts were recorded for this clonotype. The V and J genes are TRBV6-1 and TRBJ2-5; tentative D call: TRBD2 (5 bases). Deletions cut 5 bases from V and 0 bases from J, with 10 bases between. The CDR3 runs 14 residues. CDR1 MNHNS and CDR2 SASEGT come from the germline V gene. CDR3 in amino acids: CASSPEADQETQYF. As DNA, the CDR3 is TGTGCCAGCAGTCCCGAAGCGGACCAAGAGACCCAGTACTTC.

This clonotype was counted only a few times. The CDR3 here is CASSLGLTTEAFF. CDR3 DNA sequence: TGTGCCAGCAGCTTGGGACTGACAACTGAAGCTTTCTTT. V and J are TRBV7-2 and TRBJ1-1, with D perhaps matching TRBD1 (5 bases). The ends were cut back, 3 bases at V and 5 bases at J, with 10 bases in the middle. This CDR3 has 13 amino acids. Germline V lookup: CDR1 SGHTA, CDR2 FQGNSA. The complete variable domain, with remaining parts taken from reference TRBV7-2 and TRBJ1-1, reads GAGVSQSPSNKVTEKGKDVELRCDPISGHTALYWYRQSLGQGLEFLIYFQGNSAPDKSGLPSDRFSAERTGGSVSTLTIQRTQQEDSAVYLCASSLGLTTEAFFGQGTRLTVV.

This chain joins TRBV12-3 or TRBV12-4 and TRBJ2-7, with 8 bases identical to TRBD2. The CDR3 loop spans 14 amino acids. J gave up 3 bases and V 5 bases, and 6 bases lay outside the gene matches. The CDR3 DNA sequence: TGTGCCAGCAGTCATTCTAGCGGGTACTACGAGCAGTACTTC. This encodes CASSHSSGYYEQYF.

This clonotype was observed at least ten times. This chain uses TRBV5-6 with TRBJ2-3; 9 bases are a match to TRBD1. Germline trimming cut 4 bases from V and 3 bases from J; bases unmatched to any gene: 6. CDR3 size: 15 residues. Germline assignment: CDR1 SGHDT and CDR2 YYEEEE. The CDR3 DNA is TGTGCCAGCAGCCCGGACAGGGGCGGGACAGATACGCAGTATTTT. Its protein product is CASSPDRGGTDTQYF. The entire variable domain, with the rest obtained from reference TRBV5-6 and TRBJ2-3, is as follows: DAGVTQSPTHLIKTRGQQVTLRCSPKSGHDTVSWYQQALGQGPQFIFQYYEEEERQRGNFPDRFSGHQFPNYSSELNVNALLLGDSALYLCASSPDRGGTDTQYFGPGTRLTVL.

This clonotype was seen at least ten times. The V and J genes are TRBV4-2 and TRBJ2-1, with 13 bases identical to TRBD2. Trimming at V came to 3 bases and at J to 6 bases, leaving 5 bases not matched to a gene. The germline gives CDR1 LGHNA, CDR2 YNFKEQ. CDR3 length: 16 amino acids. CDR3 sequence reads: CASSHPLAGGANEQFF. In DNA, the CDR3 is TGTGCCAGCAGCCACCCACTAGCGGGAGGGGCCAATGAGCAGTTCTTC.

The rearrangement uses TRBV29-1 and TRBJ2-7; 7 bases match TRBD1. The CDR3 runs to 16 residues. The germline gives CDR1 SQVTM, CDR2 ANQGSEA. Trimming removed 2 bases from V and 2 bases from J; junction bases left unmatched: 12. For the CDR3, the DNA is TGCAGCGTTGAATATATTTACGGGGACAGAGCCTACGAGCAGTACTTC. Amino acid sequence: CSVEYIYGDRAYEQYF.

This clonotype was detected ten times or more. The rearrangement joins TRBV7-2 to TRBJ2-7, with D tentatively TRBD1 or TRBD2 (6 bases each). V was cut by 5 bases and J by 2 bases, with 13 bases left in between. The germline CDR1 and CDR2 sequences are SGHTA and FQGNSA. CDR3 length: 14 residues. The CDR3 protein is CASSRGTKTYEQYF. CDR3 bases: TGTGCCAGCAGCCGCGGGACAAAGACCTACGAGCAGTACTTC.

The rearrangement joins TRBV7-9 to TRBJ1-1; no reliable D call. V lost 1 base and J 7 bases, leaving 13 bases between the germline ends. The CDR3 runs to 14 residues. Looked up from germline, CDR1 is SEHNR and CDR2 is FQNEAQ (reference sequence). CDR3 sequence: CASSLEVQYDEAFF. CDR3 DNA: TGTGCCAGCAGCTTAGAAGTCCAGTACGATGAAGCTTTCTTT.